This TCR beta chain was documented in a study of vaccination and CD4 T cells after COVID-19. Study information: It was a median roughly 100 days after diagnosis, with a range of 35 to 161, that post-COVID samples were drawn. The authors exposed cells to overlapping spike peptides derived from SARS-CoV-2, HCoV-NL63, HCoV-OC43 and HCoV-229E.

Trimming cost V 4 bases and J 1 base, with 8 bases left between them. The V gene's germline CDR1 is SGHTA and CDR2 FQGNSA. This CDR3 is built from 13 residues. This sample's treatment: approximately 11-day PBMC culture with coronavirus spike peptide pools or control peptides (ViraFEST assay). On this clonotype itself: Its matching antigen is unknown.

Oncomine TCR Beta short-read sequencing was applied to DNA from cultured CD4+ T cells. TCRdb independently ran MiXCR on the PCR reads; one entry per CDR3 protein. Of about 8,000 distinct CDR3 sequences in the sample, roughly 53% were seen once. Sequenced material: CD4+ T cells from blood, cultured in vitro. The rearrangement uses TRBV7-2 and TRBJ2-7; D gene uncertain. This sequence was found in a human donor who had recovered from COVID-19. CDR3 amino acids: CASSSSRSYEQYF. Written as DNA, the CDR3 is TGTGCCAGCAGCTCTTCTAGATCCTACGAGCAGTACTTC.